These 15 T cell receptor beta chains were all obtained from the same sample, sequenced in a study of blood T cell repertoires in COVID-19. This table comes from immunoSEQ multiplex PCR, and its TCRdb copy is limited to in-frame clones, with some not included. The sample has about 120,000 clones; 75% to 90% are singletons. Source material: peripheral blood. The receptor set was obtained from a man between 65 and 85 years old with active or convalescent COVID-19.

The V gene is TRBV18, the J gene TRBJ2-7; 10 bases line up with TRBD1. The CDR3 is 15 residues long. Germline V gives CDR1 KGHSH, CDR2 LQKENI. V gave up 3 bases and J gave up 2 bases; unmatched junction bases: 4. The CDR3 protein is CASSPSGQGTYEQYF. CDR3 nucleotide sequence: TGTGCCAGCTCACCCTCGGGACAGGGGACCTACGAGCAGTACTTC.

The sample holds many counts of this clone. The chain employs TRBV4-1 and TRBJ1-6, with TRBD1 identical over 7 bases. The CDR3 runs to 15 residues. V shed 4 bases, J shed 5 bases, and the junction held 5 bases outside the gene matches. Per germline, CDR1 MGHRA and CDR2 YSYEKL. For the CDR3, the DNA is TGCGCCAGCAGCCCCCAGGGGGAGCATAATTCACCCCTCCACTTT. It yields the protein CASSPQGEHNSPLHF.

This clone was recorded only once. This chain joins TRBV7-2 and TRBJ2-2; D ambiguous. Germline CDR1 and CDR2: SGHTA and FQGNSA. V was shortened by 2 bases and J by 5 bases, with 12 bases between the two germline ends. This CDR3 has 15 amino acids. The CDR3 is CASSLFPSRTGELFF. CDR3 DNA sequence: TGTGCCAGCAGCTTATTCCCTAGTAGGACCGGGGAGCTGTTTTTT.

The chain carries TRBV15 and TRBJ1-5; the match to TRBD1 covers 8 bases. The CDR3 is 15 residues long. Germline V gene data show CDR1 as LNHNV and CDR2 as YYDKDF (reference sequence). J gave up 6 bases and V 4 bases, and 8 bases lay outside the gene matches. CDR3 residues: CATSMEGQGGQPQHF. The CDR3 DNA reads TGTGCCACCAGCATGGAAGGACAGGGAGGTCAGCCCCAGCATTTT. Full variable domain (outside the CDR3, taken from reference TRBV15 and TRBJ1-5): DAMVIQNPRYQVTQFGKPVTLSCSQTLNHNVMYWYQQKSSQAPKLLFHYYDKDFNNEADTPDNFQSRRPNTSFCFLDIRSPGLGDTAMYLCATSMEGQGGQPQHFGDGTRLSIL.

The chain joins TRBV6-5 to TRBJ2-7; D is possibly TRBD1 (6 bases). CDR3 length: 14 residues. V gave up 5 bases and J gave up 5 bases, with 16 bases separating them. CDR1 and CDR2 (germline): MNHEY, SVGAGI. CDR3 sequence: CASSRTQGSHEQYF. CDR3 sequence (DNA): TGTGCCAGCAGTAGAACCCAGGGGTCCCACGAGCAGTACTTC.

This chain connects TRBV29-1 to TRBJ1-4; 11 nucleotides align to TRBD1. Trimming removed 6 bases from V and 5 bases from J; junction bases left unmatched: 8. The germline V gene encodes CDR1 SQVTM and CDR2 ANQGSEA. There are 15 residues in the CDR3. As DNA, the CDR3 is TGCAGCGTCTCTAGGCGGGACAGGGGGAATGAAAAACTGTTTTTT. Its protein product is CSVSRRDRGNEKLFF.

V gene TRBV6-5 combines with J gene TRBJ2-7; TRBD1 is a possible D gene (5 bases). Germline values: CDR1 MNHEY, CDR2 SVGAGI. The length of the CDR3 is 15 residues. Trimming stripped 5 bases from V and 0 bases from J, with 14 bases between. The DNA of the CDR3 is TGTGCCAGCAGTAGGACACTCAGCCTCTCCTACGAGCAGTACTTC. Its protein product is CASSRTLSLSYEQYF.

The J gene is TRBJ1-3, the V gene TRBV6-6; perhaps TRBD1 as D (6 bases). Trimming removed 5 bases at V and 2 bases at J, with 19 bases between. The CDR3 is 17 amino acids. Germline lookup yields CDR1 MNHNY and CDR2 SVGAGI (reference sequence). The CDR3 sequence is CASSQRSGGGAGNTIYF. The DNA for the CDR3 is TGTGCCAGCAGTCAGCGTTCTGGCGGGGGCGCTGGAAACACCATATATTTT.

The rearrangement links TRBV4-1 to TRBJ1-2; TRBD1 aligns across 7 bases. The germline V gene has CDR1 MGHRA and CDR2 YSYEKL. The length of the CDR3 is 14 residues. J gave up 3 bases and V 1 base, and 2 bases lay outside the gene matches. CDR3 loop: CASSQVDRDYGYTF. Here the CDR3 DNA reads TGCGCCAGCAGCCAAGTAGACAGGGACTATGGCTACACCTTC.

The rearrangement joins TRBV6-5 to TRBJ2-5; tentative D call: TRBD2 (7 bases). V lost 4 bases, J lost 1 base, and 13 bases lay in between. Germline V gene lookup returns CDR1 MNHEY and CDR2 SVGAGI. The length of the CDR3 is 15 residues. The CDR3 region is CASSWGGATQETQYF. The CDR3 DNA reads as TGTGCCAGCAGTTGGGGGGGGGCGACCCAAGAGACCCAGTACTTC.

The chain is built from TRBV30 and TRBJ2-5; tentative D call: TRBD2 (6 bases). V lost 4 bases, J lost 2 bases, and 11 bases lay in between. Looked up from germline, CDR1 is GTSNPN and CDR2 is SVGIG (reference sequence). The CDR3 sequence is 13 residues long. As DNA, the CDR3 is TGTGCCTGGAACCGGGACTCTCAAGAGACCCAGTACTTC. Protein product: CAWNRDSQETQYF. Looking up the rest from reference TRBV30 and TRBJ2-5 gives the full variable domain: SQTIHQWPATLVQPVGSPLSLECTVEGTSNPNLYWYRQAAGRGLQLLFYSVGIGQISSEVPQNLSASRPQDRQFILSSKKLLLSDSGFYLCAWNRDSQETQYFGPGTRLLVL.

This sequence joins TRBV11-2 and TRBJ1-1; D is uncertain. Trimming removed 0 bases at V and 4 bases at J, with 9 bases between. Germline V CDR1 and CDR2: SGHAT, FQNNGV. The CDR3 has 14 amino acids. Written as DNA, the CDR3 is TGTGCCAGCAGCTTAGATCAGGTCAGCACTGAAGCTTTCTTT. Its translation is CASSLDQVSTEAFF.

The chain carries TRBV7-9 and TRBJ2-7, with D unresolved. The CDR3 has 13 residues. Germline V gene data show CDR1 as SEHNR and CDR2 as FQNEAQ (reference sequence). V lost 1 base and J 5 bases, leaving 9 bases between the germline ends. CDR3 residues: CASSLVQLDEQYF. The CDR3 DNA reads as TGTGCCAGCAGCTTAGTACAATTGGACGAGCAGTACTTC. Based on the CDR3 plus reference TRBV7-9 and TRBJ2-7, the full variable domain is DTGVSQNPRHKITKRGQNVTFRCDPISEHNRLYWYRQTLGQGPEFLTYFQNEAQLEKSRLLSDRFSAERPKGSFSTLEIQRTEQGDSAMYLCASSLVQLDEQYFGPGTRLTVT.

The gene calls are TRBV6-5 and TRBJ2-7, with D perhaps matching TRBD1 (6 bases). V was cut by 4 bases and J by 4 bases, with 14 bases left in between. The CDR3 has 14 residues. The germline gives CDR1 MNHEY, CDR2 SVGAGI. CDR3 sequence reads: CASSSWGRGYEQYF. CDR3 DNA sequence: TGTGCCAGCAGTTCGTGGGGGCGCGGTTACGAGCAGTACTTC.

The rearrangement links TRBV15 to TRBJ1-5; 8 bases agree with TRBD1. The CDR3 has 15 amino acids. V lost 3 bases and J lost 3; bases outside the gene matches: 4. From germline, CDR1 is LNHNV and CDR2 YYDKDF (reference sequence). The CDR3 DNA is TGTGCCACCAGCAGTCGACAGGGGACCAATCAGCCCCAGCATTTT. Its translation: CATSSRQGTNQPQHF.